This T cell receptor (beta chain) was captured in a study of a mutant IDH1 vaccine in newly diagnosed glioma. Study information: Treated individuals were around 62% male and roughly 40% female, averaging about 40 years of age. The therapy given earlier, which was standard therapy, consisted of radiotherapy, temozolomide, or both, and most of the patients received both.

Measured with immunoSEQ multiplex PCR; TCRdb has only the in-frame clones, and not every one. The sample shows around 33,000 clones, around nine tenths of them seen only once. The CDR3 runs to 15 residues. The germline V gene has CDR1 SGHDT and CDR2 YYEEEE. V lost 0 bases and J lost 5; bases outside the gene matches: 6. Time point meaning: baseline, week 1 (first vaccination visit). Treatment meaning: pre-vaccination baseline after standard-of-care therapy. New IDH1-mutant, ATRX-lost WHO grade 3 or 4 astrocytomas occurred in donors. The input for sequencing was PBMCs, taken from a glioma patient treated with radiotherapy, temozolomide or both. This rearrangement joins TRBV5-6 to TRBJ2-5, with TRBD2 matching over 8 bases. The sequence was collected from a woman aged 40 to 55 with glioma. The DNA of the CDR3 is TGTGCCAGCAGCTTGGGGGTTAGCGGGGTTGAGACCCAGTACTTC. The encoded protein is CASSLGVSGVETQYF.